This TCR beta chain originates from a study of cytomegalovirus exposure and HLA in healthy donors. Study findings and constraints: Reports showed the classifier diagnosing cytomegalovirus status with high specificity and sensitivity. Some V segments, TRBV6-2 and TRBV6-3 among them, were indistinguishable and were therefore excluded.

PCR was performed using 60 Vbeta and 13 Jbeta primers. This table comes from immunoSEQ multiplex PCR, and its TCRdb copy is limited to in-frame clones, with some not included. The sample has around 70,000 clones; 60% to 65% are singletons. This clone was observed a few times. Its antigen is undetermined. The CDR3 runs to 15 residues. Deletions cut 1 base from V and 0 bases from J, with 9 bases between. Germline V lookup: CDR1 LGHNA, CDR2 YNFKEQ. The sequencing input was PBMCs. The TCR sequence derives from a man aged 30-40 years in good health and CMV-seronegative. The chain carries TRBV4-2 and TRBJ1-2; D is undetermined. The CDR3, as DNA: TGTGCCAGCAGCCAAGTGCTGAGAGCTAACTATGGCTACACCTTC. It encodes CASSQVLRANYGYTF.